This TCR beta chain was identified in a study of shared clonotypes between healthy human individuals. TCRdb's copy holds only in-frame clones and misses some; the assay was immunoSEQ multiplex PCR. The sample consists of about 510,000 clones, almost 97% of them appearing once. The V gene's germline CDR1 is WSHSY and CDR2 SAAADI. This CDR3 is built from 15 residues. V trimming: 10 bases; J trimming: 5 bases; junction bases outside the gene matches: 9. Input material: naive CD4+ T cells sorted from blood. Noted subset: CD45RA+ positively selected. The J gene is TRBJ2-3, the V gene TRBV10-2, with 13 positions matching TRBD2. The TCR sequence derives from a woman in her twenties or thirties in good health. The CDR3 DNA reads as TGCGCCATCACGGGACTAGCGGGATCGGGAGATACGCAGTATTTT. Protein product: CAITGLAGSGDTQYF.